Each of the 23 T cell receptor beta chains below was sequenced from the same sample in a study of pediatric ulcerative colitis. Some clones are missing from TCRdb's copy, which holds only in-frame ones; the method was immunoSEQ multiplex PCR. The data show around 30,000 clones, roughly 82% seen once. The sample taken for sequencing was blood. These receptors all come from a boy aged 5-17 years with severe ulcerative colitis.

This clone has only a few counts. V is TRBV4-1 and J is TRBJ1-2; no clear D. V lost 2 bases and J lost 2, with 9 bases in between. There are 14 residues in the CDR3. The germline V gene encodes CDR1 MGHRA and CDR2 YSYEKL. The CDR3 DNA reads TGCGCCAGCAGCCAACAGCCCCGGAACTATGGCTACACCTTC. This gives the protein CASSQQPRNYGYTF.

This rearrangement joins TRBV7-2 to TRBJ2-1; 7 positions agree with TRBD2. This CDR3 is 13 amino acids long. The germline CDR1 and CDR2 sequences are SGHTA and FQGNSA. V was pared by 5 bases and J by 10 bases, with 8 bases of the junction left unmatched. DNA of the CDR3: TGTGCCAGCAGCCCAGCGGGGTCCTGGGAGCAGTTCTTC. Translation gives CASSPAGSWEQFF.

V and J are TRBV30 and TRBJ1-1; 7 nucleotides line up with TRBD1. Germline CDR1 is GTSNPN and CDR2 is SVGIG (reference sequence). The CDR3 totals 14 residues. With 3 bases clipped from V and 1 base from J, the junction kept 5 bases outside the gene matches. The chain's CDR3 is CAWRRQGANTEAFF. The CDR3 DNA follows: TGTGCCTGGAGGCGACAGGGCGCGAACACTGAAGCTTTCTTT.

The chain employs TRBV7-9 and TRBJ2-5; 7 bases line up with TRBD2. Germline CDR1 and CDR2: SEHNR and FQNEAQ (reference sequence). CDR3 length equals 15 residues. Unmatched junction bases numbered 5, after V lost 1 base and J lost 3 bases. The CDR3 region has the DNA TGTGCCAGCAGCTTAGTCCCGCGGGGGAAAGAGACCCAGTACTTC. As protein: CASSLVPRGKETQYF.

In this sample, this clone turned up once. The chain is built from TRBV5-1 and TRBJ2-1; D is unresolved. This CDR3 has 15 residues. V was trimmed by 4 bases and J by 3 bases, leaving 14 bases between them. Germline CDR1 SGHRS, CDR2 YFSETQ. This chain's CDR3 is CASSPLALGYNEQFF. CDR3 coding DNA: TGCGCCAGCAGCCCCTTAGCCCTGGGCTACAATGAGCAGTTCTTC.

The chain recombines TRBV7-3 with TRBJ2-1; D possibly corresponds to TRBD2 (7 bases). CDR1 SGHTA and CDR2 FQGTGA come from the germline V gene. Trimming cost V 5 bases and J 4 bases, with 18 bases left between them. CDR3 length: 16 amino acids. The CDR3 protein is CASSLSAGAEYNEQFF. The DNA of the CDR3 is TGTGCCAGCAGCCTAAGTGCGGGGGCCGAGTACAATGAGCAGTTCTTC.

The rearrangement uses TRBV10-1 and TRBJ1-1; no firm D call. CDR3 length: 13 amino acids. V was trimmed by 10 bases and J by 12 bases, leaving 24 bases between them. In germline, CDR1 is WNHNN, CDR2 SYGVQD (reference sequence). CDR3 DNA sequence: TGCGCCAATCCGCCGCCCCAATCAGTATTACCTTTCTTT. This gives the protein CANPPPQSVLPFF.

This clone appeared a few times. V and J are TRBV6-5 and TRBJ1-1, with D perhaps matching TRBD1 (6 bases). The CDR3 is 16 residues long. Germline CDR1 MNHEY, CDR2 SVGAGI. The V gene lost 0 bases and the J gene lost 3 bases, with 14 bases spanning the gap. The CDR3 here is CASSYSPGTSHTEAFF. The CDR3 DNA sequence: TGTGCCAGCAGTTACTCGCCGGGGACAAGCCACACTGAAGCTTTCTTT.

DNA of the CDR3: TGTGCCAGCGCCCCGTCGCTTAGCGGGGGATACGAGCAGTACTTC. Its protein product is CASAPSLSGGYEQYF. The chain combines TRBV28 with TRBJ2-7; 9 bases are a match to TRBD2. Germline V gene data show CDR1 as MDHEN and CDR2 as SYDVKM. Trimming took 8 bases from V and 4 from J; bases not matched to a gene: 12. CDR3 length equals 15 residues.

The chain combines TRBV5-6 with TRBJ2-5; the match to TRBD2 covers 9 bases. The V and J ends lost 0 bases and 5 bases, in that order; junction bases with no gene match: 8. This CDR3 comprises 16 residues. Germline lookup yields CDR1 SGHDT and CDR2 YYEEEE. The CDR3 reads CASSLDGTSTEETQYF. The DNA for the CDR3 is TGTGCCAGCAGCTTGGACGGGACTAGCACAGAGGAGACCCAGTACTTC. Based on the CDR3 plus reference TRBV5-6 and TRBJ2-5, the full variable domain is DAGVTQSPTHLIKTRGQQVTLRCSPKSGHDTVSWYQQALGQGPQFIFQYYEEEERQRGNFPDRFSGHQFPNYSSELNVNALLLGDSALYLCASSLDGTSTEETQYFGPGTRLLVL.

The J gene is TRBJ2-2, the V gene TRBV5-6; 7 nucleotides line up with TRBD2. The CDR3 covers 16 residues. Per germline, CDR1 SGHDT and CDR2 YYEEEE. Trimming removed 4 bases from V and 5 bases from J; junction bases left unmatched: 11. The CDR3 DNA follows: TGTGCCAGCAGCCATCAGGCGGGGCGGGGGACCGGGGAGCTGTTTTTT. The encoded protein is CASSHQAGRGTGELFF.

The chain uses TRBV13 and TRBJ2-5, with no clear D. CDR1 and CDR2 from the germline V gene are PRHDT and FYEKMQ (reference sequence). The germline V and J ends were trimmed by 2 bases and 6 bases, with 7 bases remaining between them. The length of the CDR3 is 12 residues. CDR3 sequence reads: CASSLYGKTQYF. The CDR3 DNA reads TGTGCCAGCAGCTTATACGGAAAGACCCAGTACTTC.

V gene TRBV25-1 combines with J gene TRBJ2-3; no firm D call. CDR3 size: 17 residues. V was shortened by 8 bases and J by 0 bases, with 21 bases between the two germline ends. Germline loops: CDR1 MGHDK, CDR2 SYGVNS. The chain's CDR3 is CASAPKVGYTSTDTQYF. As DNA, the CDR3 is TGTGCCAGCGCCCCCAAAGTCGGTTATACTAGCACAGATACGCAGTATTTT.

The sample holds one count of this clone. The rearrangement uses TRBV15 and TRBJ1-5; D perhaps matches TRBD1 (5 bases). V was pared by 0 bases and J by 1 base, with 7 bases between. The CDR3 length is 15 residues. Germline-derived CDR1 and CDR2 are LNHNV and YYDKDF (reference sequence). As DNA, the CDR3 is TGTGCCACCAGCAGAGACGGGGGGAGCAATCAGCCCCAGCATTTT. This translates into CATSRDGGSNQPQHF.

This chain links TRBV4-1 with TRBJ2-7; 8 positions match TRBD2. Germline V gene sequence: CDR1 MGHRA, CDR2 YSYEKL. The CDR3 runs 18 residues. Trimming removed 2 bases from V and 7 bases from J; junction bases left unmatched: 19. The CDR3 DNA reads as TGCGCCAGCAGCCAACGGAAGCGGGGGCCGGAAAAACTACGGGAGCAGTACTTC. It codes for CASSQRKRGPEKLREQYF.

V and J are TRBV7-9 and TRBJ2-1, with a tentative D call TRBD2 (7 bases). With 8 bases removed from V and 10 bases from J, the gap between germline ends came to 15 bases. The CDR3 has 12 amino acids. Germline CDR1 is SEHNR and CDR2 is FQNEAQ (reference sequence). The CDR3 nucleotides read TGTGCCAGCTCGGGGGCCGGGGGGGAGCAGTTCTTC. Translated, it gives CASSGAGGEQFF.

The chain links TRBV5-1 to TRBJ1-6, with D perhaps matching TRBD1 (5 bases). The CDR3 has 13 residues. V was cut by 4 bases and J by 4 bases, with 6 bases left in between. The germline V gene encodes CDR1 SGHRS and CDR2 YFSETQ. CDR3 coding DNA: TGCGCCAGCAGCGCAGGGTATAATTCACCCCTCCACTTT. Translating it yields CASSAGYNSPLHF.

This rearrangement joins TRBV11-2 to TRBJ1-4; D perhaps matches TRBD1 (5 bases). Germline CDR1 and CDR2: SGHAT and FQNNGV. The CDR3 consists of 13 residues. Trimming took 4 bases from V and 7 from J, leaving 10 bases between them. CDR3 nucleotide sequence: TGTGCCAGCAGCTCTAGGGGCACTGAAAAACTGTTTTTT. Its protein product is CASSSRGTEKLFF.

This chain uses TRBV27 with TRBJ2-5, with D perhaps matching TRBD2 (5 bases). The germline V gene has CDR1 MNHEY and CDR2 SMNVEV (reference sequence). V gave up 5 bases and J gave up 5 bases, with 12 bases separating them. This CDR3 has 13 residues. The DNA for the CDR3 is TGTGCCAGCAGTCGACTTGAGCGGGAGACCCAGTACTTC. Residues: CASSRLERETQYF.

This CDR3 reads CASSQVGLAVANTGELFF. DNA of the CDR3: TGTGCCAGCTCTCAGGTAGGGCTAGCGGTTGCGAACACCGGGGAGCTGTTTTTT. The chain has TRBV7-9 and TRBJ2-2; 7 positions match TRBD2. Trimming removed 8 bases from V and 0 bases from J; junction bases left unmatched: 15. CDR1 and CDR2 from the germline V gene are SEHNR and FQNEAQ (reference sequence). CDR3 length: 18 amino acids.

The chain uses TRBV6-6 and TRBJ2-7, with D tentatively TRBD1 (6 bases). The germline CDR1 and CDR2 sequences are MNHNY and SVGAGI (reference sequence). The CDR3 has 14 residues. V was trimmed by 2 bases and J by 2 bases, leaving 10 bases between them. The CDR3 sequence: CASSYGQYPYEQYF. For the CDR3, the DNA is TGTGCCAGCAGTTACGGACAGTATCCCTACGAGCAGTACTTC.

The gene calls are TRBV6-1 and TRBJ1-2, with 7 nucleotides matching TRBD1. CDR3 length: 14 residues. Germline V CDR1 and CDR2: MNHNS, SASEGT. Trimming at V came to 5 bases and at J to 6 bases, leaving 9 bases not matched to a gene. The CDR3 is CASSPSGGVDGYTF. CDR3 in DNA: TGTGCCAGCAGTCCTTCAGGGGGGGTAGATGGCTACACCTTC.

The CDR3 reads CASSSGINQPQHF. DNA of the CDR3: TGTGCCAGCAGCTCAGGGATCAATCAGCCCCAGCATTTT. V usage is TRBV5-4 and J usage is TRBJ1-5; maybe TRBD1 (5 bases). This CDR3 spans 13 amino acids. The germline CDR1 and CDR2 sequences are SGHNT and YYREEE (reference sequence). V was clipped by 3 bases and J by 3 bases, with 7 bases between them.